This T cell receptor beta chain derives from a study of regulatory T cells in long-lasting Graves disease. The V gene end was trimmed by 3 bases and the J gene end by 2 bases; junction bases not matched to a gene: 4. Looked up from germline, CDR1 is DFQATT and CDR2 is SNEGSKA (reference sequence). The CDR3 totals 13 residues. In this sample, this clonotype turned up many times. Assembly of TCR beta libraries relied on iRepertoire HTBI primers together with Arm-PCR of CDR3 regions. TCRdb used MiXCR to reprocess the multiplex PCR reads, holding one entry per CDR3 protein. Among a few hundred thousand distinct CDR3 sequences listed, approximately 12% were seen once. As to time point: newly diagnosed GD, antithyroid drugs for less than 3 months. PBMC RNA was the source of the TCR library. The data also belong to a second study, concerning T cells in Graves' hyperthyroidism and ophthalmopathy. That paper states: During a first-round RT-PCR of the TCR CDR3, the HTBI primer set was used.

The chain has TRBV20-1 and TRBJ2-7; 7 bases align to TRBD2. The source was peripheral blood mononuclear cells (PBMCs), collected at new diagnosis, from a patient treated with antithyroid drugs. This sequence originates from a woman aged 18-29 years with Graves disease. This chain's CDR3 is CSARGEGTYEQYF. CDR3 DNA sequence: TGCAGTGCTAGGGGGGAGGGCACCTACGAGCAGTACTTC.